Here is one T cell receptor beta chain with its context. This clone was counted a few times. The specificity of this receptor is unknown. Qualities for individual bases were not recorded, and no much larger clone is one base off. V gives up 4 bases and J gives up 8 bases, and the segment between their germline ends measures 18 bases. Per the germline V gene, SGDLS is the CDR1 and YYNGEE is the CDR2. Reading from cysteine to phenylalanine, the CDR3 counts 15 amino acids. The read is trimmed to its CDR3 DNA, 45 bases read in frame from base 1. Each donor gave one peripheral blood draw, averaging approximately 0.12 L, which was collected into heparinised tubes. A BD FACSAria II was used to sort naive, central memory, regulatory and stem cell-like memory CD4+ T cells with a panel that included CD45RO, CCR7, CD25, CD127, CD95 and CD27. All sorted populations exceeded 95% purity. PBMCs were isolated immediately by Lymphoprep density gradient centrifugation and stained directly without culture. So that batch effects would be minimized, each experiment stained and sorted samples in pairs, pairing one healthy donor with one patient.

All of the isolated RNA was reverse transcribed with the High Capacity cDNA Reverse Transcription Kit, so expressed TCRB transcripts were sequenced. Deep immunoSEQ sequencing was performed on naive, central memory and regulatory T cell samples, with an average of roughly 4 million total reads per sample. Sorted cells were lysed in RLT buffer and RNA was extracted with DNase-treated RNeasy Micro or Mini kits, depending on cell number. Each cell subset was processed on its own to prevent cross-contamination, while patient and healthy donor samples were processed together. Using the immunoSEQ multiplex PCR, TCRB sequences were amplified from cDNA into 87-bp fragments spanning the CDR3 region. Amplicons were sequenced on the Illumina HiSeq platform. The original pipeline was this. Synthetic template baselines were used to correct PCR bias computationally, reads within Hamming distance 2 were collapsed together, and singletons that could not be merged were discarded. By aligning reads against IMGT, V, D and J genes, CDR3 length, and insertions or deletions at six rearrangement sites were assigned. Within each subset, clonotype counts were normalized to the number of sorted cells before true diversity and Gini coefficients were calculated with the tcR R package. The overlap coefficient, calculated on TCRB nucleotide sequences, was used to measure repertoire sharing. Here the immuneACCESS table is served through TCRdb, limited to in-frame sequences with V and J called. Missing clones are a known gap in these copies; in checked studies unresolved V genes cover under half, and the rest lacks a known reason. V and J calls plus clone size are reproduced from that table; the DNA served to infer D and trimming. The sample data list around 150,000 clones, and around 8.6% of these were observed just once. The leading ten clones occupy approximately 0.54% of the sample.

The data were taken from a study of beta chain features in type 1 diabetes (dated by TCRdb to between 2017 and 2018). With respect to the entire study: Mean age, gender distribution, total cell number and subset yield were not different between patients and healthy donors. Regulatory and stem cell-like memory subsets were isolated from only 8 patients and 8 healthy donors, whereas naive and central memory subsets came from all 30 or so donors. In the study, recently diagnosed type 1 diabetes patients and matched healthy donors were compared on the TCRB repertoires of their sorted circulating CD4+ T cell subsets. A total of about 100 million sorted cells were examined across all samples, and RNA yield correlated strongly with the number of cells per subset.

Overall study results and their limits: Because cDNA rather than genomic DNA was sequenced, highly expressing activated cells could have been over-represented, although no difference in activation and CD3 levels was found between groups. In all four CD4+ subsets, TCRB CDR3 length was moderately but significantly shorter in type 1 diabetes patients. Because the HLA sub-analyses included only small numbers of individuals, any influence of HLA type on TCRB rearrangement was left unresolved. Naive, central memory and regulatory TCRB repertoires appeared more similar among patients than among healthy donors. Shorter templates might have been favored by PCR, but patient and control samples were amplified and corrected together, so both groups would have been affected equally by any skew. Fewer insertions and more nucleotide deletions at VDJ recombination sites were observed in patients with type 1 diabetes, implying thymic rearrangement abnormalities.

The rearranged segments are TRBV9 and TRBJ1-4; no D gene call is confident. The sample was central memory CD4+ T cells from blood. The source of this sequence is a woman between 18 and 29 years old with type 1 diabetes. The nucleotide sequence is TGTGCCAGCAGCCCCGTTGGATCCGAGGGAGAAAAACTGTTTTTT. The encoded protein is CASSPVGSEGEKLFF.